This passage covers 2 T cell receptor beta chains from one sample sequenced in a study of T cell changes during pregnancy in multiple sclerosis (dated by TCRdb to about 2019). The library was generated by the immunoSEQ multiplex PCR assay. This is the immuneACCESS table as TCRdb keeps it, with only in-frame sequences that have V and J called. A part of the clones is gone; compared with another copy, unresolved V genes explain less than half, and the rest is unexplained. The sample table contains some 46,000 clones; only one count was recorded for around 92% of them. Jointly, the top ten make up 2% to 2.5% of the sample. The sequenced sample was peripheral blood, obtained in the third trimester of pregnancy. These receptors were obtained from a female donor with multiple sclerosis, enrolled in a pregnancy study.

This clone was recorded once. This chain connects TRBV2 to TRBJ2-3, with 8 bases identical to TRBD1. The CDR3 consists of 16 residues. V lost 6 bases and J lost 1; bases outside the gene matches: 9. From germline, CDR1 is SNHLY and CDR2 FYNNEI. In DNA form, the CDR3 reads TGTGCCAGCAGAAGAGCAGGGGGCCCCCGCACAGATACGCAGTATTTT. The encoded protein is CASRRAGGPRTDTQYF.

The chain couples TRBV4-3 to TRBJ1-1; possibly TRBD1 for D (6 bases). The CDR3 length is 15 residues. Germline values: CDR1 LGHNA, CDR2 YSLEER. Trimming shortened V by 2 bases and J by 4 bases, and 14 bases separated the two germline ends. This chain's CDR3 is CASSQHAEQGTEAFF. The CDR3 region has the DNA TGCGCCAGCAGCCAACATGCGGAACAGGGCACTGAAGCTTTCTTT.